The text below deals with one TCR beta chain. Its antigen is unknown. No clone much larger than this one lies a single base away; base qualities are absent. The collaborating institutions used their own protocols to collect whole blood in K2EDTA tubes. For TCRbeta analysis, collaborators shipped samples as frozen whole blood, isolated PBMCs, or DNA extracted from either of those sample types. The germline V gene (reference sequence) specifies SEHNR as CDR1 and FQNEAQ as CDR2. V loses 9 bases, J loses 2 bases, and the germline ends lie 13 bases apart. Spanning cysteine to phenylalanine, the CDR3 consists of 13 amino acids. Kept here is only the CDR3 DNA, which spans 39 bases and is read in frame from base 1. The data are from a study of blood T cell repertoires in COVID-19 (dated by TCRdb to 2018 to 2021). With regard to the full study: Samples from collaborators originated in the United States, Italy and Spain and spanned both the acute and convalescent phases of COVID-19. The repertoires were released in a freely available public database intended as a resource for research on the immune response to SARS-CoV-2. The material from the prospective study consisted of cDNA or gDNA derived from T cells, B-cell-depleted T cells, or PBMCs. The samples were drawn from two sources: the first 160 participants of the ongoing ImmuneRACE study, and 1,254 subjects contributed by 6 global collaborators. A de-identified subject ID, COVID-19 status, age in years and sex were almost always included in the sample metadata. Where HLA class I and class II types were available, the types were taken from metadata supplied by the sample provider, not from assay-based typing. The dataset comprised deeply sampled blood TCRbeta repertoires from subjects exposed to, actively infected with, or recovered from COVID-19. General study outcomes and caveats: Clinical and demographic metadata were provided uncurated, with the amount varying by source and participant.

TCRbeta CDR3 regions were amplified from genomic DNA using the immunoSEQ Assay, a bias-controlled multiplex PCR. The published analysis was carried out like this. Nucleated cell counts per sample were estimated from amplification of reference gene primers within the assay. Sequence reads were collapsed and filtered to measure the absolute abundance of every unique TCRbeta CDR3 rearrangement. Productive Simpson clonality was computed per sample as the square root of Simpson's diversity index over productive rearrangements. As stored in TCRdb, this immuneACCESS dataset retains in-frame rearrangements with V and J assigned. A fraction of the clones does not appear; measured against another copy, unresolved V genes explain less than half of the discrepancy, and the remainder lacks a known reason. The D gene and trimming were derived from the DNA, and the V and J assignments and clone size from that table. Present in this sample are about 80,000 clones, roughly 88% of which were seen just once. The biggest ten clones account for around 7.3% of the sample.

The chain is made from TRBV7-9 and TRBJ1-2, with a tentative D gene TRBD1 over 6 matching bases. This receptor was identified in a woman of 80 years or more with acute or convalescent COVID-19. Sequenced: peripheral blood. The DNA is as follows: TGTGCCAGTCACAGGGCACAAAACTATGGCTACACCTTC. The translation is CASHRAQNYGYTF. The full variable domain, with segments outside the CDR3 supplied by the reference TRBV7-9 and TRBJ1-2 proteins, appears as DTGVSQNPRHKITKRGQNVTFRCDPISEHNRLYWYRQTLGQGPEFLTYFQNEAQLEKSRLLSDRFSAERPKGSFSTLEIQRTEQGDSAMYLCASHRAQNYGYTFGSGTRLTVV.